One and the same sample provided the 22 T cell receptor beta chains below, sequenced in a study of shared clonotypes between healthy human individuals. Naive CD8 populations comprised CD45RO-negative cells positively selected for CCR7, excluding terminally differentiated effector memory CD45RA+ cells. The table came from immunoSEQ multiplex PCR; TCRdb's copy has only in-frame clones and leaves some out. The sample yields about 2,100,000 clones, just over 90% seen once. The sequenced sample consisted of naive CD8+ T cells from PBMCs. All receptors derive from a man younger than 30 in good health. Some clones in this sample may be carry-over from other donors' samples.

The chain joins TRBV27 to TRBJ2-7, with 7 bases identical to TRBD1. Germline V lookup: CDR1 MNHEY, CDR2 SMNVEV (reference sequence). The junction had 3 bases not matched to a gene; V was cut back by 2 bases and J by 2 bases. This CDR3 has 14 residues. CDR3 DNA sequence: TGTGCCAGCAGTTTAGAGGGGGCGACCTACGAGCAGTACTTC. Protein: CASSLEGATYEQYF.

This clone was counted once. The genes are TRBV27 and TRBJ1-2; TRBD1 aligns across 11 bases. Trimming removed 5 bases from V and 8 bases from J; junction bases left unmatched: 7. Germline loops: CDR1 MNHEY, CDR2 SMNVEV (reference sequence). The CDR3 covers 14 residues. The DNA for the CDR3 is TGTGCCAGCAGTCCTGGACAGGGGGCCGAGGGCTACACCTTC. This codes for CASSPGQGAEGYTF.

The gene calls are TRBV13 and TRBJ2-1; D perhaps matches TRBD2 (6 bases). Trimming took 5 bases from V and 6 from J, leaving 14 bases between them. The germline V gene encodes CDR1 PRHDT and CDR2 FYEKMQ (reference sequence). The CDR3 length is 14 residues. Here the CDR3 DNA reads TGTGCCAGCAGCGCGGAGGGTCCATTCAATGAGCAGTTCTTC. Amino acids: CASSAEGPFNEQFF.

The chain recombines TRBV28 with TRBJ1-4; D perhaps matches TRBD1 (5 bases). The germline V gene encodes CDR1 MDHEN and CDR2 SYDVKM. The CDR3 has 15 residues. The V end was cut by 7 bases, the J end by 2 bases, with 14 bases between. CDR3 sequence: CASTHFPGTNEKLFF. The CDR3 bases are TGTGCCAGCACCCACTTTCCAGGGACTAATGAAAAACTGTTTTTT.

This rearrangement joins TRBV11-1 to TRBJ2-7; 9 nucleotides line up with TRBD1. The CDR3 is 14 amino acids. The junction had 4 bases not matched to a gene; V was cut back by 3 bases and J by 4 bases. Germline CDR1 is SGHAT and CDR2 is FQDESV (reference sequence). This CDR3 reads CASSFEQGAYEQYF. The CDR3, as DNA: TGTGCCAGCAGCTTTGAACAGGGGGCTTACGAGCAGTACTTC.

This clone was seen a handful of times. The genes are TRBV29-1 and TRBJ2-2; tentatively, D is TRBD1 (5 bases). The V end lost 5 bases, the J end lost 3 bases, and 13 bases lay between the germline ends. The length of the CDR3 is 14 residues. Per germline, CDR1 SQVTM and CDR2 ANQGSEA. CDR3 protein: CSVPGNYDTGELFF. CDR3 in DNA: TGCAGCGTTCCAGGGAACTACGACACCGGGGAGCTGTTTTTT.

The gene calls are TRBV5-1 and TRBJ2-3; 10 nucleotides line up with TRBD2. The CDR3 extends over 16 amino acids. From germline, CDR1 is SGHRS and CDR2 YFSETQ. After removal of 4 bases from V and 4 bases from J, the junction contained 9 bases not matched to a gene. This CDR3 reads CASSPLEREGADTQYF. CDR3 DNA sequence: TGCGCCAGCAGCCCACTAGAGCGGGAGGGGGCAGATACGCAGTATTTT.

CDR3 sequence (DNA): TGTGCCAGCAGCGCAGATGGGTTGAGTGGACAGGGAAACTACGAGCAGTACTTC. Residues: CASSADGLSGQGNYEQYF. V usage is TRBV13 and J usage is TRBJ2-7; 8 bases are shared with TRBD1. Per the germline V gene, CDR1 is PRHDT and CDR2 is FYEKMQ (reference sequence). CDR3 size: 18 residues. V trimming: 5 bases; J trimming: 3 bases; junction bases outside the gene matches: 18.

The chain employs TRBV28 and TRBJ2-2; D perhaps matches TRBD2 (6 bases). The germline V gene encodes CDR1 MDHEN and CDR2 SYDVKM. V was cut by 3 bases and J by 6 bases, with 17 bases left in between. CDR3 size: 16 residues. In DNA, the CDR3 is TGTGCCAGCAGTTTTGGGAGGACGGTGACCTCCGGGGAGCTGTTTTTT. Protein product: CASSFGRTVTSGELFF. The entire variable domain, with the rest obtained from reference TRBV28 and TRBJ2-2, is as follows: DVKVTQSSRYLVKRTGEKVFLECVQDMDHENMFWYRQDPGLGLRLIYFSYDVKMKEKGDIPEGYSVSREKKERFSLILESASTNQTSMYLCASSFGRTVTSGELFFGEGSRLTVL.

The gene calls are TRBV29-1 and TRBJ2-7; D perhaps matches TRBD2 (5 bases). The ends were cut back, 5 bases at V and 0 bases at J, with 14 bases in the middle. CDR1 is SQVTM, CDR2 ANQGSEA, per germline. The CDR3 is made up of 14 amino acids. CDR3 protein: CSVRALGSSYEQYF. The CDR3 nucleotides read TGCAGCGTTCGTGCACTTGGGAGCTCCTACGAGCAGTACTTC.

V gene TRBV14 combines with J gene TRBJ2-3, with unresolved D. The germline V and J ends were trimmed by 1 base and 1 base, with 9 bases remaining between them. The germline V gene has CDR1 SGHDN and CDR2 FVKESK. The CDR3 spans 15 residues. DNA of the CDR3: TGTGCCAGCAGCCAAGTCAAGTCCCGCACAGATACGCAGTATTTT. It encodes CASSQVKSRTDTQYF.

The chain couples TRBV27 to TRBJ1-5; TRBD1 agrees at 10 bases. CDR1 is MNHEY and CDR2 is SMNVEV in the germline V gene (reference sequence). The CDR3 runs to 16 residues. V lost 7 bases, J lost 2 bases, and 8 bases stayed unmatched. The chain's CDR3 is CASTLTGGPGNQPQHF. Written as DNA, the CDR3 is TGTGCCAGCACCTTGACAGGGGGCCCAGGCAATCAGCCCCAGCATTTT.

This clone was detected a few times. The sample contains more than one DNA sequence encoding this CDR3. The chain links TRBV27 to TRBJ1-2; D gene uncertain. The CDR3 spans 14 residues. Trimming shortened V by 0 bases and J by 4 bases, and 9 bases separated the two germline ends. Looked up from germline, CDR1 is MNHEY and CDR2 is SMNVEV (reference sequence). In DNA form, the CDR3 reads TGTGCCAGCAGTTTATCTCCCAGATCCTATGGCTACACCTTC. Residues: CASSLSPRSYGYTF.

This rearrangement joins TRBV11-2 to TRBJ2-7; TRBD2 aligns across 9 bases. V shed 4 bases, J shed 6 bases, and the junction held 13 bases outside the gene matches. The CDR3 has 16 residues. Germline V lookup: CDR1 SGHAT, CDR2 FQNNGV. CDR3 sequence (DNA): TGTGCCAGCAGCTATTATCTGGCGGGAGGGCCCGGCGAGCAGTACTTC. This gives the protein CASSYYLAGGPGEQYF.

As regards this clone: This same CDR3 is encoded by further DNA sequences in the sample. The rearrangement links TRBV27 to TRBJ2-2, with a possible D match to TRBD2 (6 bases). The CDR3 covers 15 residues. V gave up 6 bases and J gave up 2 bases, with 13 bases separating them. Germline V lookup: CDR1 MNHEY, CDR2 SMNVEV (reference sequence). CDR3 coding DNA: TGTGCCAGCAGCACGGGACTTTCCAACACCGGGGAGCTGTTTTTT. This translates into CASSTGLSNTGELFF.

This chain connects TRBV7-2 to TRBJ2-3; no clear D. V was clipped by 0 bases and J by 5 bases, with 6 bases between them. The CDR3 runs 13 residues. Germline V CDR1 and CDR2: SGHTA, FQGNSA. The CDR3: CASSLAEQDTQYF. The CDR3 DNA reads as TGTGCCAGCAGCTTAGCGGAGCAAGATACGCAGTATTTT.

The CDR3 DNA reads as TGTGCCAGCAGCGAATCCGGGATGAAAGAGACCCAGTACTTC. It translates to CASSESGMKETQYF. This rearrangement joins TRBV7-9 to TRBJ2-5; D may be TRBD2 (5 bases). The germline V and J ends were trimmed by 5 bases and 3 bases, with 13 bases remaining between them. The CDR3 length is 14 residues. Germline V lookup: CDR1 SEHNR, CDR2 FQNEAQ (reference sequence). Variable domain in full (rest from reference TRBV7-9 and TRBJ2-5): DTGVSQNPRHKITKRGQNVTFRCDPISEHNRLYWYRQTLGQGPEFLTYFQNEAQLEKSRLLSDRFSAERPKGSFSTLEIQRTEQGDSAMYLCASSESGMKETQYFGPGTRLLVL.

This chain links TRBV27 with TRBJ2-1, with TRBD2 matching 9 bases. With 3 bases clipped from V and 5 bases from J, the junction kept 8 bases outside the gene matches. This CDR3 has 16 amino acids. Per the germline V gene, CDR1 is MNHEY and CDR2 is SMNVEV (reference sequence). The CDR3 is CASSFLREGRDNEQFF. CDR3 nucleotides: TGTGCCAGCAGTTTTCTGCGGGAGGGCCGGGACAATGAGCAGTTCTTC.

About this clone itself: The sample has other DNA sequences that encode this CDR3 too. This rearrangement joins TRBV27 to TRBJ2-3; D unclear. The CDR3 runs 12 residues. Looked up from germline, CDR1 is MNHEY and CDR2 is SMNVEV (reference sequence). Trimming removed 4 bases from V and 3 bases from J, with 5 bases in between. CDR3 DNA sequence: TGTGCCAGCAGTTCGAGAACAGATACGCAGTATTTT. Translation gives CASSSRTDTQYF.

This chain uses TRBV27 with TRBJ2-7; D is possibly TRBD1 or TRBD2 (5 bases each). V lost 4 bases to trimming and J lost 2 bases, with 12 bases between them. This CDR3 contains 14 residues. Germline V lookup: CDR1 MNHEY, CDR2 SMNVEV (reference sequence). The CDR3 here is CASSSGTQAYEQYF. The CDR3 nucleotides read TGTGCCAGCAGTTCCGGGACGCAAGCCTACGAGCAGTACTTC.

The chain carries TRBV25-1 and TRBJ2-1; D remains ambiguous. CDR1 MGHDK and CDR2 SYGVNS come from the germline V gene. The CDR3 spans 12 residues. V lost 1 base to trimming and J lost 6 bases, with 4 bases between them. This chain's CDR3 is CASSESGNEQFF. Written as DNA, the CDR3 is TGTGCCAGCAGTGAATCGGGCAATGAGCAGTTCTTC.

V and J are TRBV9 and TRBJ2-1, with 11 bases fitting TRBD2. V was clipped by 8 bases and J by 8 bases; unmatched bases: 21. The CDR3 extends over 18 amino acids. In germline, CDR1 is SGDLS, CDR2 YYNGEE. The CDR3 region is CASREGGASGRLGHEQFF. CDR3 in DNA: TGTGCCAGTCGCGAAGGGGGGGCTAGCGGGAGGCTGGGCCATGAGCAGTTCTTC.